This T cell receptor (beta chain) was captured in a study of blood T cell repertoires in COVID-19. All recovered Cohort 3 donors got two negative PCRs, got clearance, or saw symptom resolution. CDR1 is SGHVS, CDR2 FQNEAQ, per germline. V was trimmed by 3 bases and J by 1 base, leaving 10 bases between them. The CDR3 is 15 residues long. Original data processing: The authors estimated nucleated cell counts from reference gene primer amplification. Clones were read by immunoSEQ multiplex PCR, and TCRdb kept only the in-frame ones, dropping some. V and J calls and clone size are those listed in that table; D and trimming were worked out from the DNA. The repertoire holds 200,000 to 250,000 clones, with 70% to 85% as singletons.

This clonotype was sampled from a man aged 60 to 75 who had recovered from COVID-19. V usage is TRBV7-8 and J usage is TRBJ1-5; tentative D call: TRBD1 (5 bases). Sequencing used PBMCs or T cells enriched from blood (not recorded which). The CDR3, as DNA: TGTGCCAGCAGCTTGGATGGGGGGAGCAATCAGCCCCAGCATTTT. This sequence encodes CASSLDGGSNQPQHF.